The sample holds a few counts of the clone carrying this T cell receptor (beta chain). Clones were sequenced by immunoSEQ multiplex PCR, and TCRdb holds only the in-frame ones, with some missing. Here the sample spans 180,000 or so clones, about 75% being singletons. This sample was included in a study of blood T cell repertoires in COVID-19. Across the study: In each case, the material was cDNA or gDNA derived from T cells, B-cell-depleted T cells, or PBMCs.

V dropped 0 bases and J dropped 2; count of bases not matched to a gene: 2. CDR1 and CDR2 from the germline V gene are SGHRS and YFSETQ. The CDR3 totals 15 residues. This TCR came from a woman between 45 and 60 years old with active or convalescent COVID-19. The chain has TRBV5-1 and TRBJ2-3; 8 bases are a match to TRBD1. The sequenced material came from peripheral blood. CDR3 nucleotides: TGCGCCAGCAGCTTGGAGGACAGGGCCACAGATACGCAGTATTTT. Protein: CASSLEDRATDTQYF.